The 12 T cell receptor beta chains presented below share a single source sample, sequenced in a study of blood T cell repertoires in COVID-19. Method: immunoSEQ multiplex PCR; TCRdb's copy keeps in-frame clones and lacks some. The sample shows approximately 72,000 clones, approximately 88% of them seen only once. Sequencing used peripheral blood. The receptors were gathered from a man over 45 with active COVID-19.

The chain combines TRBV2 with TRBJ1-4; 11 bases align to TRBD1. The CDR3 loop spans 14 amino acids. V was pared by 6 bases and J by 7 bases, with 4 bases of the junction left unmatched. Germline-derived CDR1 and CDR2 are SNHLY and FYNNEI. The CDR3 DNA sequence: TGTGCCAGCAGGAAAGGGACAGGGGGTGAAAAACTGTTTTTT. It yields the protein CASRKGTGGEKLFF.

The rearrangement links TRBV4-2 to TRBJ2-5; 10 bases are a match to TRBD1. The CDR3 contains 16 residues. In germline, CDR1 is LGHNA, CDR2 YNFKEQ. V lost 0 bases, J lost 5 bases, and 6 bases stayed unmatched. CDR3 sequence: CASSQDPGTGAETQYF. For the CDR3, the DNA is TGTGCCAGCAGCCAAGATCCTGGGACAGGGGCCGAGACCCAGTACTTC.

In regard to this clone: Mismatch with germline at one junction end may stem from a read error. The V gene is TRBV7-7, the J gene TRBJ2-1; TRBD2 agrees at 7 bases. The CDR3 loop spans 16 amino acids. Germline CDR1 is SSHAT and CDR2 is FNYEAQ (reference sequence). The CDR3 protein is CASSLSGMFGYNEQFF. Written as DNA, the CDR3 is TGTGCTAGCAGCCTAAGCGGGATGTTTGGCTACAATGAGCAGTTCTTC.

The gene calls are TRBV6-5 and TRBJ1-2, with D possibly TRBD1 on 6 matching bases. CDR1 MNHEY and CDR2 SVGAGI come from the germline V gene. V gave up 7 bases and J gave up 8 bases, with 20 bases separating them. The CDR3 loop spans 14 amino acids. The DNA for the CDR3 is TGTGCCAGCACCGAAGGGGGTAGTTTGAAAGGCTACACCTTC. Translation: CASTEGGSLKGYTF.

The V and J genes are TRBV5-8 and TRBJ2-5; 11 bases fit TRBD2. This CDR3 comprises 15 residues. CDR1 and CDR2 (germline): SGHTS, YDEGEE. V lost 4 bases and J lost 4; bases outside the gene matches: 6. The CDR3 spells CASSPLAGVRETQYF. The CDR3 DNA is TGTGCCAGCAGCCCACTAGCGGGAGTCAGAGAGACCCAGTACTTC.

The chain joins TRBV7-2 to TRBJ2-1; TRBD2 agrees at 10 bases. The CDR3 has 13 amino acids. Germline CDR1 and CDR2: SGHTA and FQGNSA. J gave up 4 bases and V 8 bases, and 2 bases lay outside the gene matches. The CDR3: CASRTSGYNEQFF. CDR3 coding DNA: TGTGCCAGCCGGACTAGCGGATACAATGAGCAGTTCTTC.

CDR3 sequence reads: CASRATSVQYF. The CDR3, as DNA: TGTGCCAGCAGGGCGACTAGCGTGCAGTATTTT. The chain is built from TRBV6-5 and TRBJ2-3, with 8 bases aligning to TRBD2. CDR3 length equals 11 residues. Germline-derived CDR1 and CDR2 are MNHEY and SVGAGI. V lost 6 bases, J lost 11 bases, and 4 bases stayed unmatched.

This clone came up once. The V call is TRBV23-1, the J call TRBJ2-3, with 8 bases lining up with TRBD1. TRBV23-1 is an open reading frame, and its role is uncertain. J lost 5 bases, V lost 5 bases, and 3 bases had no gene match. The CDR3 is made up of 13 amino acids. The CDR3 nucleotides are TGCGCCAGCAGTGACAGGGGTGGAGATACGCAGTATTTT. This codes for CASSDRGGDTQYF.

The rearrangement links TRBV14 to TRBJ2-7, with D possibly being TRBD1 (6 bases). The V end was cut by 5 bases, the J end by 5 bases, with 13 bases between. The length of the CDR3 is 13 residues. Germline lookup yields CDR1 SGHDN and CDR2 FVKESK. The CDR3: CASSINRAHEQYF. The CDR3 DNA is TGTGCCAGCAGCATAAACAGGGCTCACGAGCAGTACTTC.

This clone occurred once. The chain links TRBV19 to TRBJ1-1; TRBD1 agrees at 10 bases. The V and J ends lost 7 bases and 3 bases, in that order; junction bases with no gene match: 11. The germline CDR1 and CDR2 sequences are LNHDA and SQIVND (reference sequence). The CDR3 is made up of 16 amino acids. The CDR3 region is CASKGQGGSWDTEAFF. DNA of the CDR3: TGTGCCAGTAAAGGACAGGGGGGCTCATGGGACACTGAAGCTTTCTTT.

The chain uses TRBV19 and TRBJ1-4; D ambiguous. The CDR3 is 12 amino acids. V was trimmed by 5 bases and J by 4 bases, leaving 5 bases between them. The germline gives CDR1 LNHDA, CDR2 SQIVND (reference sequence). CDR3 region: CASSQLNEKLFF. The CDR3, as DNA: TGTGCCAGTAGTCAACTTAATGAAAAACTGTTTTTT. The variable domain in full, completed from reference TRBV19 and TRBJ1-4, reads DGGITQSPKYLFRKEGQNVTLSCEQNLNHDAMYWYRQDPGQGLRLIYYSQIVNDFQKGDIAEGYSVSREKKESFPLTVTSAQKNPTAFYLCASSQLNEKLFFGSGTQLSVL.

CDR3 bases: TGTGCCAGCAGCCGAGCTCCGAGGGGGCGCGGCGAGCAGTACTTC. It encodes CASSRAPRGRGEQYF. This chain uses TRBV4-2 with TRBJ2-7; 7 bases line up with TRBD1. Trimming took 4 bases from V and 6 from J; bases not matched to a gene: 12. Germline CDR1 and CDR2: LGHNA and YNFKEQ. CDR3 length: 15 amino acids.